The 18 T cell receptor beta chains listed next were all sequenced from one sample in a study of regulatory T cells in long-lasting Graves disease. As for time point: persistent/refractory GD, antithyroid drugs over 5 years with positive TRAb. The TCR library was prepared using RNA isolated from PBMCs. TCR beta libraries were built with iRepertoire HTBI primers and Arm-PCR of CDR3 regions. TCRdb re-derived calls from the multiplex PCR reads in MiXCR, one entry per CDR3 protein. The repertoire includes about 470,000 distinct CDR3 sequences, roughly a fifth of them detected once, and more than 6% sits in the top ten. Here the sequenced sample was peripheral blood mononuclear cells (PBMCs), taken when the disease was refractory, from a patient treated with antithyroid drugs. These receptors came from a female donor with Graves disease.

The table lists this clonotype with many counts. The chain employs TRBV12-3 or TRBV12-4 and TRBJ1-1, with D possibly being TRBD1 (6 bases). There are 15 residues in the CDR3. The ends were cut back, 3 bases at V and 0 bases at J, with 11 bases in the middle. CDR3 residues: CASSFGWDMNTEAFF. For the CDR3, the DNA is TGTGCCAGCAGTTTCGGATGGGACATGAACACTGAAGCTTTCTTT.

Only a few counts were recorded for this clonotype. The chain uses TRBV7-3 and TRBJ2-2, with 7 bases identical to TRBD2. The junction had 10 bases not matched to a gene; V was cut back by 3 bases and J by 9 bases. Per the germline V gene, CDR1 is SGHTA and CDR2 is FQGTGA. The CDR3 loop spans 15 amino acids. The CDR3 region is CASSFQLAGPRELFF. The CDR3, as DNA: TGTGCCAGCAGCTTCCAGTTAGCGGGTCCCCGGGAGCTGTTTTTT. The whole variable domain, remainder taken from reference TRBV7-3 and TRBJ2-2, is GAGVSQTPSNKVTEKGKYVELRCDPISGHTALYWYRQSLGQGPEFLIYFQGTGAADDSGLPNDRFFAVRPEGSVSTLKIQRTERGDSAVYLCASSFQLAGPRELFFGEGSRLTVL.

In this sample, this clonotype turned up many times. The chain combines TRBV20-1 with TRBJ2-5; TRBD2 matches 8 bases. Trimming removed 3 bases from V and 1 base from J; junction bases left unmatched: 4. CDR3 length: 14 amino acids. Germline V gene data show CDR1 as DFQATT and CDR2 as SNEGSKA (reference sequence). The CDR3 coding sequence is TGCAGTGCTAGCCCACTAGCGGTCCAAGAGACCCAGTACTTC. Its translation: CSASPLAVQETQYF.

This clonotype was seen only a few times. This rearrangement joins TRBV29-1 to TRBJ2-1; 10 bases agree with TRBD2. The CDR3 covers 14 residues. Germline V gene sequence: CDR1 SQVTM, CDR2 ANQGSEA. J gave up 8 bases and V 3 bases, and 7 bases lay outside the gene matches. CDR3 region: CSVDGAGGLDEQFF. DNA for the CDR3: TGCAGCGTTGATGGAGCGGGGGGGCTCGATGAGCAGTTCTTC.

This clonotype was recorded a few times. V and J are TRBV5-6 and TRBJ2-7, with 8 bases identical to TRBD1. CDR1 and CDR2 (germline): SGHDT, YYEEEE. Trimming cost V 6 bases and J 6 bases; bases outside gene matches: 11. This CDR3 has 14 residues. The CDR3 coding sequence is TGTGCCAGCAATCAACAGGGGGTTCGGGGCGAGCAGTACTTC. This encodes CASNQQGVRGEQYF.

The rearrangement uses TRBV5-1 and TRBJ2-7; 14 nucleotides line up with TRBD2. The germline CDR1 and CDR2 sequences are SGHRS and YFSETQ. CDR3 length equals 16 residues. V was clipped by 4 bases and J by 0 bases; unmatched bases: 3. Written as DNA, the CDR3 is TGCGCCAGCAGCCACGGGACTAGCGGGGGCTCCTACGAGCAGTACTTC. Amino acid sequence: CASSHGTSGGSYEQYF.

The chain carries TRBV12-5 and TRBJ1-2; possibly TRBD1 for D (6 bases). V lost 4 bases, J lost 2 bases, and 17 bases lay in between. The CDR3 covers 16 residues. Germline CDR1 is LGHNT and CDR2 is FRNRAP. In DNA, the CDR3 is TGTGCTAGTGGTTGGGCCCCCATGGGGGCCAACTATGGCTACACCTTC. Protein product: CASGWAPMGANYGYTF. The complete variable domain, with remaining parts taken from reference TRBV12-5 and TRBJ1-2, reads DARVTQTPRHKVTEMGQEVTMRCQPILGHNTVFWYRQTMMQGLELLAYFRNRAPLDDSGMPKDRFSAEMPDATLATLKIQPSEPRDSAVYFCASGWAPMGANYGYTFGSGTRLTVV.

The chain links TRBV3-1 to TRBJ2-1, with TRBD2 matching 8 bases. Trimming at V came to 0 bases and at J to 6 bases, leaving 7 bases not matched to a gene. CDR1 is LGHDT and CDR2 is YNNKEL in the germline V gene (reference sequence). This CDR3 contains 16 residues. The CDR3 nucleotides are TGTGCCAGCAGCCAAGAATTGGGACTAGGCCCCAATGAGCAGTTCTTC. Its translation: CASSQELGLGPNEQFF.

This chain uses TRBV24-1 with TRBJ2-1, with a possible D match to TRBD2 (7 bases). The germline V gene encodes CDR1 KGHDR and CDR2 SFDVKD. CDR3 length: 16 amino acids. The V and J ends lost 5 bases and 6 bases respectively, with 19 bases between them. The CDR3 loop reads CATSGFGVGGGNEQFF. DNA of the CDR3: TGTGCCACCAGTGGTTTCGGGGTGGGAGGGGGCAATGAGCAGTTCTTC.

The chain uses TRBV7-9 and TRBJ1-1; the D is unclear. CDR1 SEHNR and CDR2 FQNEAQ come from the germline V gene (reference sequence). CDR3 length: 11 residues. With 7 bases removed from V and 5 bases from J, the gap between germline ends came to 8 bases. The CDR3 nucleotides read TGTGCCAGCACCGCAGAGACTGAAGCTTTCTTT. It specifies CASTAETEAFF.

This clonotype has ten or more counts. V usage is TRBV6-1 and J usage is TRBJ2-2, with 7 bases lining up with TRBD1. CDR1 and CDR2 (germline): MNHNS, SASEGT. The V segment lost 3 bases and the J segment 3 bases; nucleotides outside the gene matches: 4. CDR3 length: 15 amino acids. CDR3: CASSDPGGYTGELFF. In nucleotides, the CDR3 is TGTGCCAGCAGTGACCCAGGGGGTTACACCGGGGAGCTGTTTTTT.

Points on this clonotype: Given a much more abundant clone one base away, this may be a read error. This chain joins TRBV7-8 and TRBJ2-7; D possibly corresponds to TRBD1 (5 bases). From germline, CDR1 is SGHVS and CDR2 FQNEAQ. The CDR3 contains 13 residues. CDR3 amino acids: CAVRQGGSYEHYF. The CDR3, as DNA: TGTGCCGTCCGCCAGGGTGGCTCCTACGAGCATTACTTC.

This clonotype was observed at least ten times. The CDR3 sequence: CASSTPTGIGAEAFF. Here the CDR3 DNA reads TGTGCCAGCAGTACCCCGACAGGGATTGGCGCTGAAGCTTTCTTT. The chain employs TRBV6-1 and TRBJ1-1; 7 bases map to TRBD1. Unmatched junction bases numbered 12, after V lost 5 bases and J lost 6 bases. The CDR3 consists of 15 residues. The germline CDR1 and CDR2 sequences are MNHNS and SASEGT.

This clonotype was seen many times. The chain uses TRBV11-3 and TRBJ2-2; D is unclear. Trimming took 1 base from V and 7 from J, leaving 10 bases between them. Germline V gene sequence: CDR1 SGHNT, CDR2 YENEEA. This CDR3 spans 14 amino acids. This CDR3 reads CASSLGVGGGELFF. The CDR3 DNA is TGTGCCAGCAGCTTAGGCGTCGGCGGCGGGGAGCTGTTTTTT.

In its sample, this clonotype was seen many times. The CDR3, as DNA: TGTGCCAGCAGACCCTCACCTACAGGGGGCGACACCGGGGAGCTGTTTTTT. Its protein is CASRPSPTGGDTGELFF. The V and J genes are TRBV12-3 or TRBV12-4 and TRBJ2-2; TRBD1 aligns across 9 bases. The CDR3 is 17 amino acids. Trimming took 6 bases from V and 3 from J; bases not matched to a gene: 11.

In its sample, this clonotype was seen many times. This chain links TRBV6-2 or TRBV6-3 with TRBJ2-7; either TRBD1 or TRBD2 may supply D (5 bases each). The CDR3 is 15 residues long. Germline loops: CDR1 MNHEY, CDR2 SVGEGT. Trimming took 4 bases from V and 2 from J, leaving 15 bases between them. DNA for the CDR3: TGTGCCAGCAGTTTTCGAGGGGTCTTAGCCTACGAGCAGTACTTC. It codes for CASSFRGVLAYEQYF.

This chain uses TRBV9 with TRBJ2-5; TRBD2 aligns across 8 bases. The germline gives CDR1 SGDLS, CDR2 YYNGEE. Germline trimming cut 3 bases from V and 2 bases from J; bases unmatched to any gene: 12. The CDR3 is 17 residues long. The CDR3 coding sequence is TGTGCCAGCAGCGGTAGCCGTGGTAGCGGGGTACAAGAGACCCAGTACTTC. Translated, it gives CASSGSRGSGVQETQYF.

This clonotype was recorded at least ten times. The chain carries TRBV11-2 and TRBJ2-4; tentatively, D is TRBD1 (5 bases). Germline V CDR1 and CDR2: SGHAT, FQNNGV. V dropped 7 bases and J dropped 13 bases, with 14 bases sitting between them. This CDR3 region has 11 residues. In DNA form, the CDR3 reads TGTGCCAGCACCGCGACGGACACGCAGTACTTC. Translation gives CASTATDTQYF.